This T cell receptor (beta chain) was profiled in a study of post-analysis software for immune sequencing data. A few counts support this clonotype. Its target is unknown. Compared with germline, one end of the junction differs, possibly owing to a read error. Sequencing libraries made from TCR beta cDNA carried unique molecular identifiers. TCRdb reanalysed the PCR reads using MiXCR and keeps one entry per CDR3 protein. The sample includes some 190,000 distinct CDR3 sequences, 25% to 35% seen only once; the top ten take around 3.7%. General study findings and limits: With TRBV5-6, TRBV5-1 and TRBV20-1 included, 4 to 6 TRBV segments were more frequent in patients than in controls.

The CDR3 sequence is 18 residues long. Germline-derived CDR1 and CDR2 are SGHRS and YFSETQ. The origin of this receptor is a girl under 18 with multiple sclerosis. Sequencing was done on a sample of blood. This sequence joins TRBV5-1 and TRBJ2-7, with 13 positions matching TRBD2. CDR3 nucleotide sequence: TGCGCCAGCAACTTGGGGGACAACCCGGGACTAGCGGGACGCGAGCAGTACTTC. This codes for CASNLGDNPGLAGREQYF.